The rows below give T cell receptor beta chains drawn from one sample of a study of OX40 agonist ivuxolimab in advanced cancers. The protocol was immunoSEQ multiplex PCR, while the TCRdb copy is restricted to in-frame clones and leaves out a portion. The data show approximately 94,000 clones, around four fifths seen once. The input for sequencing was CD4+ or CD8+ T cells sorted from blood, taken in a trial of the OX40 agonist ivuxolimab. The origin of the receptors is an adult with an advanced solid tumor such as melanoma, head and neck, liver or kidney cancer. Both conserved end residues are trimmed from each CDR3.

J gene: TRBJ2-4
V gene: TRBV28
CDR3 protein: ASKPQRLAKNIQY

J gene: TRBJ2-1
V gene: TRBV6-1
CDR3 protein: ASSSTSGGAIGQF

J gene: TRBJ2-1
V gene: TRBV29-1
CDR3 protein: SVASTGKNEQF

J gene: TRBJ2-1
V gene: TRBV11-2
CDR3 protein: ASSAQTLYNEQF

J gene: TRBJ2-1
V gene: TRBV11-3
CDR3 protein: ASSSRAGGRYNEQF

J gene: TRBJ1-2
V gene: TRBV19
CDR3 protein: ASSPRTGNYGYT

J gene: TRBJ2-7
V gene: TRBV5-6
CDR3 protein: ASSLVVAAIYEQY

J gene: TRBJ1-1
V gene: TRBV2
CDR3 protein: ASSDRGRTEAF

J gene: TRBJ2-2
V gene: TRBV7-9
CDR3 protein: ASSLQQGAISNTGELF

J gene: TRBJ1-1
V gene: TRBV7-2
CDR3 protein: ASSLGGSLNTEAF

J gene: TRBJ2-5
V gene: TRBV5-6
CDR3 protein: ASSRDAGETQY

J gene: TRBJ1-3
V gene: TRBV27
CDR3 protein: ASSEGLVRGNTIY

J gene: TRBJ1-2
V gene: TRBV28
CDR3 protein: ASSSGQGVYGYT

J gene: TRBJ2-5
V gene: TRBV11-1
CDR3 protein: ASSPRVYETQY

J gene: TRBJ1-6
V gene: TRBV19
CDR3 protein: ASSIGDRGDNSPLH

J gene: TRBJ2-5
V gene: TRBV10-3
CDR3 protein: AISADQETQY

J gene: TRBJ2-1
V gene: TRBV7-3
CDR3 protein: ASSIGTTYNEQF

J gene: TRBJ1-5
V gene: TRBV5-8
CDR3 protein: ASTGGEKPQH

J gene: TRBJ1-2
V gene: TRBV4-2
CDR3 protein: ASSRPNPQGNYGYT

J gene: TRBJ2-2
V gene: TRBV27
CDR3 protein: ASSSGTGGVNTGELF

J gene: TRBJ1-4
V gene: TRBV4-2
CDR3 protein: ASSQVEGGTNEKLF

J gene: TRBJ2-7
V gene: TRBV7-2
CDR3 protein: AINTGGSSYEQY